Listed here are 4 T cell receptor beta chains from one sample, sequenced in a study of cytomegalovirus exposure and HLA in healthy donors. In the PCR, 60 Vbeta and 13 Jbeta primers were used. Using immunoSEQ multiplex PCR, the repertoire was profiled, and TCRdb retains in-frame clones only, with some absent. The sample includes 65,000 or so clones, around 62% of them seen just once. The specimen was PBMCs. The receptors stem from a young man in good health and CMV-seronegative.

This clone has a single count. The V call is TRBV30, the J call TRBJ1-1; TRBD1 is a possible D gene (6 bases). CDR3 length: 14 amino acids. Trimming took off 0 bases at V and 0 bases at J, with 8 bases between the two ends. From germline, CDR1 is GTSNPN and CDR2 SVGIG (reference sequence). The CDR3 region has the DNA TGTGCCTGGAGTGTGGACAGTTTGAACACTGAAGCTTTCTTT. This encodes CAWSVDSLNTEAFF.

The chain carries TRBV18 and TRBJ1-4; no firm D call. The ends were cut back, 0 bases at V and 8 bases at J, with 10 bases in the middle. CDR3 length: 14 residues. The germline gives CDR1 KGHSH, CDR2 LQKENI. DNA of the CDR3: TGTGCCAGCTCACCACCACAAAGTAGCGAAAAACTGTTTTTT. This gives the protein CASSPPQSSEKLFF.

This clone showed up just once. The chain uses TRBV27 and TRBJ1-6, with TRBD1 as a possible D gene (6 bases). V shed 6 bases and J shed 6 bases, with 9 bases lying between them. CDR3 length: 13 amino acids. The germline V gene encodes CDR1 MNHEY and CDR2 SMNVEV (reference sequence). CDR3 nucleotides: TGTGCCAGCAGGGGGGCCGGTAATTCACCCCTCCACTTT. It encodes CASRGAGNSPLHF.

The rearrangement joins TRBV6-4 to TRBJ2-7; D not certain. This CDR3 region has 15 residues. Deletions cut 0 bases from V and 2 bases from J, with 11 bases between. Germline V CDR1 and CDR2: MRHNA, SNTAGT. DNA of the CDR3: TGTGCCAGCAGTGACTCTTCGGGTAGTCCCTACGAGCAGTACTTC. This sequence encodes CASSDSSGSPYEQYF.